This T cell receptor (beta chain) was profiled in a study of blood T cell repertoires in COVID-19. Across the study: From the United States, Italy and Spain came samples of acute and convalescent COVID-19. PBMCs, B-cell-depleted T cells, or T cells provided the cDNA or gDNA that made up the material.

The CDR3 length is 15 residues. V gave up 4 bases and J gave up 2 bases; unmatched junction bases: 7. CDR1 SGHRS and CDR2 YFSETQ come from the germline V gene. As originally analysed: Estimation of nucleated cell counts relied on the amplification of reference gene primers. The assay was immunoSEQ multiplex PCR, and TCRdb's table has in-frame clones only and misses some. That table supplies the V and J calls and clone size; D and trimming were determined from the DNA. The data hold around 260,000 clones, with less than 90% observed a single time. The sequence was collected from a man aged 60-69 years who had recovered from COVID-19. Sequencing was performed on peripheral blood. The rearrangement uses TRBV5-1 and TRBJ2-5; TRBD1 matches at 8 bases. The CDR3 spells CASSATGVPQETQYF. CDR3 bases: TGCGCCAGCAGCGCGACAGGGGTTCCACAAGAGACCCAGTACTTC.